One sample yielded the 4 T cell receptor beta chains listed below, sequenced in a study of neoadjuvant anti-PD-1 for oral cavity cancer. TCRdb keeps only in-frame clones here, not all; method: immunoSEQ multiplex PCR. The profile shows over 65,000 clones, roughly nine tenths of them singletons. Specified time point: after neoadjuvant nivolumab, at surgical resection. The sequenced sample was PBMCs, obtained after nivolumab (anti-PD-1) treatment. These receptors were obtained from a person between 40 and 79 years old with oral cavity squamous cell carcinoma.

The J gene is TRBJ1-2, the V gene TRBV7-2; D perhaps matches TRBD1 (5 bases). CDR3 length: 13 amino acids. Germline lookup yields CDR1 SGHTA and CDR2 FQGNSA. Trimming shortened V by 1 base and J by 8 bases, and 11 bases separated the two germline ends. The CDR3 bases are TGTGCCAGCAGCTTAGTGGCAGGGCAGGGCTACACCTTC. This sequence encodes CASSLVAGQGYTF.

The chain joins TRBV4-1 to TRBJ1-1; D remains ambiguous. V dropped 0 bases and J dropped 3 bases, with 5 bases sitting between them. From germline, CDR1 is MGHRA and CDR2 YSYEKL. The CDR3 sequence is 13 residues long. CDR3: CASSQDLYTEAFF. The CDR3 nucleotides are TGCGCCAGCAGCCAAGATCTTTACACTGAAGCTTTCTTT.

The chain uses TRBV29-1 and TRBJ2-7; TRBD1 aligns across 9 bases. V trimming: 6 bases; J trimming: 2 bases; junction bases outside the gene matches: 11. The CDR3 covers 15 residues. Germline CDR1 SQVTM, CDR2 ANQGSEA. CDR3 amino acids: CSVPKGTGTTYEQYF. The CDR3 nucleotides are TGCAGCGTCCCCAAAGGGACAGGGACAACCTACGAGCAGTACTTC.

CDR3 DNA sequence: TGTGCCAGTAGTATCGGGCAGCTCACCTTAAACTATGGCTACACCTTC. Translated, it gives CASSIGQLTLNYGYTF. The chain has TRBV19 and TRBJ1-2; no clear D. The CDR3 is made up of 16 amino acids. Germline values: CDR1 LNHDA, CDR2 SQIVND (reference sequence). Trimming took off 3 bases at V and 2 bases at J, with 16 bases between the two ends.